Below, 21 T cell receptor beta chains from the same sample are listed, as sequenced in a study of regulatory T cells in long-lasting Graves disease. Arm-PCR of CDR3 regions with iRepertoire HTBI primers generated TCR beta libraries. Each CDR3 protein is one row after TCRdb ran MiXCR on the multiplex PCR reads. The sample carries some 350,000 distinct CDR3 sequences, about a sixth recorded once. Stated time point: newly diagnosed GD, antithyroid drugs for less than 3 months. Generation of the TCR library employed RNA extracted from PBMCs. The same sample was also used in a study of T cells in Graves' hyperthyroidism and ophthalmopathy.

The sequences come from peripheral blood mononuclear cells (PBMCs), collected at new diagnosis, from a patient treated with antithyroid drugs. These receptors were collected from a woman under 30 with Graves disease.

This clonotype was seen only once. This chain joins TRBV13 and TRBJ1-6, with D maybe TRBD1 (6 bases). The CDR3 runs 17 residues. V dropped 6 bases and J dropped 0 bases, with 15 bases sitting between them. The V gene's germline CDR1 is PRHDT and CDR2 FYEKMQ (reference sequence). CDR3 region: CASRGTMHSSYNSPLHF. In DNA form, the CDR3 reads TGTGCCAGCAGGGGGACAATGCACAGCTCCTATAATTCACCCCTCCACTTT.

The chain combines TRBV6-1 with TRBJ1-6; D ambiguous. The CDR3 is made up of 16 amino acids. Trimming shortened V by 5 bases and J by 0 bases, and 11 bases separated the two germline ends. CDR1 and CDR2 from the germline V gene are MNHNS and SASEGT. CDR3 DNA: TGTGCCAGCAGTCGAATAGTTAGCTCCTATAATTCACCCCTCCACTTT. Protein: CASSRIVSSYNSPLHF.

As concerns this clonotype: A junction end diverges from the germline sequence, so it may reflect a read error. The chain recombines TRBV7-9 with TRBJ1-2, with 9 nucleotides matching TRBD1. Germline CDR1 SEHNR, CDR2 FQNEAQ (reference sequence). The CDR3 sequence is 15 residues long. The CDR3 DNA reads TGTGCCAGCAGCCTAGCGGACAGGGGCGACTATGGCTACACCTTC. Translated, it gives CASSLADRGDYGYTF. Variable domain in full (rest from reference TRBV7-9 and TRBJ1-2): DTGVSQNPRHKITKRGQNVTFRCDPISEHNRLYWYRQTLGQGPEFLTYFQNEAQLEKSRLLSDRFSAERPKGSFSTLEIQRTEQGDSAMYLCASSLADRGDYGYTFGSGTRLTVV.

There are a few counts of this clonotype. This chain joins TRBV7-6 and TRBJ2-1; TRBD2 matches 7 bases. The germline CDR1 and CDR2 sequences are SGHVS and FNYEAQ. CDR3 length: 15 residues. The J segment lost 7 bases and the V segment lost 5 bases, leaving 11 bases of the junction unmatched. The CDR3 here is CASSRLPSGGNEQFF. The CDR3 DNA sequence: TGTGCCAGCAGCCGACTCCCGTCGGGGGGAAATGAGCAGTTCTTC.

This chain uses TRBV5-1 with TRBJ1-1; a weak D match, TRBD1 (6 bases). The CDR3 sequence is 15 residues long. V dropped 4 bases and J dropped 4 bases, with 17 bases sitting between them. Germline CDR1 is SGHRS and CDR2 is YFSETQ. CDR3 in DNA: TGCGCCAGCAGCCCGCCGGGGGCCCGGGGCACTGAAGCTTTCTTT. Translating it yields CASSPPGARGTEAFF.

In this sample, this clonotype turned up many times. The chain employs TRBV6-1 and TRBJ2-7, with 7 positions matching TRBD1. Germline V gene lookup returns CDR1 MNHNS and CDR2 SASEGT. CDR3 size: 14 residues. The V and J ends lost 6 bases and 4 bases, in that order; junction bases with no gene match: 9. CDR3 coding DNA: TGTGCCAGCAGCCCCGGACAGGTTGGGTACGAGCAGTACTTC. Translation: CASSPGQVGYEQYF.

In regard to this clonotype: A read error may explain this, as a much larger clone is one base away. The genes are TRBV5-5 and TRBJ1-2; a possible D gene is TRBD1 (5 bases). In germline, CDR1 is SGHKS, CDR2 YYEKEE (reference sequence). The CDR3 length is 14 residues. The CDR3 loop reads CASSWRGGDYGYPF. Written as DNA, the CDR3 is TGTGCCAGCAGCTGGAGAGGAGGGGACTATGGCTACCCCTTC.

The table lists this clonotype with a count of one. CDR3 amino acids: CASSIKTGTFSGANVLTF. The CDR3 coding sequence is TGTGCCAGTAGTATTAAGACAGGGACGTTCTCTGGGGCCAACGTCCTGACTTTC. The rearrangement links TRBV19 to TRBJ2-6; 7 nucleotides line up with TRBD1. Germline CDR1 and CDR2: LNHDA and SQIVND (reference sequence). V lost 3 bases, J lost 0 bases, and 8 bases stayed unmatched. This CDR3 is 18 amino acids long. Together with reference TRBV19 and TRBJ2-6, the CDR3 gives the full variable domain: DGGITQSPKYLFRKEGQNVTLSCEQNLNHDAMYWYRQDPGQGLRLIYYSQIVNDFQKGDIAEGYSVSREKKESFPLTVTSAQKNPTAFYLCASSIKTGTFSGANVLTFGAGSRLTVL.

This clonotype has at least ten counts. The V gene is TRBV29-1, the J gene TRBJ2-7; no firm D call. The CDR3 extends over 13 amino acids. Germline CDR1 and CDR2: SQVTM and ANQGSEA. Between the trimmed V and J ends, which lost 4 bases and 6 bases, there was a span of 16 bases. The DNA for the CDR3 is TGCAGCGTTGCACCATCACTACAAGCCGAGCAGTACTTC. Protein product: CSVAPSLQAEQYF.

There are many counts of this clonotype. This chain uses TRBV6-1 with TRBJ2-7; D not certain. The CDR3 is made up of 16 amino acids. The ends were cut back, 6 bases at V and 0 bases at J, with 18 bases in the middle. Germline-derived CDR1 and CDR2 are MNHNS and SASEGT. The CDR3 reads CASRLRPTISSYEQYF. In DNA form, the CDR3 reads TGTGCCAGCAGGCTACGACCAACTATCAGCTCCTACGAGCAGTACTTC.

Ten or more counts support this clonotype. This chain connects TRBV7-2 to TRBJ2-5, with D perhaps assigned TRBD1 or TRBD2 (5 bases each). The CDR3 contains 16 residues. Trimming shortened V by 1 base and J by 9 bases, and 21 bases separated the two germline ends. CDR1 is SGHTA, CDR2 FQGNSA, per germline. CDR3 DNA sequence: TGTGCCAGCAGCTTAGAAGGGACGTTGGGATCGTGGCCCCAGTACTTC. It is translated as CASSLEGTLGSWPQYF.

This CDR3 reads CASSWTGRYNQPQHF. The CDR3 DNA is TGTGCCAGCAGCTGGACAGGGCGGTACAATCAGCCCCAGCATTTT. The chain carries TRBV2 and TRBJ1-5, with 8 bases fitting TRBD1. This CDR3 has 15 residues. V was pared by 6 bases and J by 3 bases, with 7 bases of the junction left unmatched. CDR1 is SNHLY and CDR2 is FYNNEI in the germline V gene.

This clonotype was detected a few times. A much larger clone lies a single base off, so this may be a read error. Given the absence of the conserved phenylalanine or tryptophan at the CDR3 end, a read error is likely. The CDR3 sequence is CASSSGTGNYGYTL. The CDR3 coding sequence is TGTGCCAGCAGCTCCGGGACAGGGAACTATGGCTACACCCTC. The V and J genes are TRBV12-3 or TRBV12-4 and TRBJ1-2; the match to TRBD1 covers 9 bases. The trim removed 6 bases at V and 2 bases at J, leaving 4 bases unmatched. The CDR3 has 14 residues.

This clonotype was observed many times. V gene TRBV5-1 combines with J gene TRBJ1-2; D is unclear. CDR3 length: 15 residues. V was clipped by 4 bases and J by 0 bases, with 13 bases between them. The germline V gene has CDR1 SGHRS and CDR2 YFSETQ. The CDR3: CASSPGRKANYGYTF. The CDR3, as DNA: TGCGCCAGCAGCCCCGGACGGAAAGCTAACTATGGCTACACCTTC.

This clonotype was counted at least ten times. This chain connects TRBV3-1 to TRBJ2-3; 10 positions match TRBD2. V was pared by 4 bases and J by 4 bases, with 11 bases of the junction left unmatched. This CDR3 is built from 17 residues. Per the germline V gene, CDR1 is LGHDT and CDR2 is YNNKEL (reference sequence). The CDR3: CASSPYPQRGGPDTQYF. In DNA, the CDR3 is TGTGCCAGCAGCCCCTACCCCCAGCGGGGGGGCCCAGATACGCAGTATTTT.

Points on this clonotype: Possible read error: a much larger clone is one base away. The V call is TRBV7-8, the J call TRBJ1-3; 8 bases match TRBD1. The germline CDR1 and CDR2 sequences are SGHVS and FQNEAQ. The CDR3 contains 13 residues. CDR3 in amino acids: CSSSSGGRNTIYF. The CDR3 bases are TGTTCCAGCAGCTCAGGGGGCCGAAACACCATATATTTT.

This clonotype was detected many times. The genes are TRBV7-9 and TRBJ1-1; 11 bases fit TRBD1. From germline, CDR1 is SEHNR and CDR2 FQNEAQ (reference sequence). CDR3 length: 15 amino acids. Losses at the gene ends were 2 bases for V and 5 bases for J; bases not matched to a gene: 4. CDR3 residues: CASSLSDRGQTEAFF. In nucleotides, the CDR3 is TGTGCCAGCAGCTTATCGGACAGGGGGCAAACTGAAGCTTTCTTT.

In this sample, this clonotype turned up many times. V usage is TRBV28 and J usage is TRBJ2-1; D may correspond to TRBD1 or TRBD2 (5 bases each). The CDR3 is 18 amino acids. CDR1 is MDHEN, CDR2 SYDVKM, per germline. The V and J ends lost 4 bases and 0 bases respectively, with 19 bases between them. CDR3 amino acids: CASSSGTRFRSSYNEQFF. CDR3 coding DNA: TGTGCCAGCAGTTCAGGGACGCGGTTTCGGAGCTCCTACAATGAGCAGTTCTTC.

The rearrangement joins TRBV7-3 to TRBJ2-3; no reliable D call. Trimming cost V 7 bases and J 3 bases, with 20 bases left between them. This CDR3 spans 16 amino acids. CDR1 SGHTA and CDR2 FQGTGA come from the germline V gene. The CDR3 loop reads CASTFNGPTPTDTQYF. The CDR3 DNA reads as TGTGCCAGCACCTTTAACGGGCCGACCCCAACAGATACGCAGTATTTT.

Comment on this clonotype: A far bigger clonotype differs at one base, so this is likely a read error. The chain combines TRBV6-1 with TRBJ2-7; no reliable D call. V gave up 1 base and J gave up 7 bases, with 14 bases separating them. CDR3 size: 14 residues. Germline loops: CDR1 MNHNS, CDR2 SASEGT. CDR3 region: CASSEDSSYNEQYF. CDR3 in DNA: TGTGCCAGCAGTGAAGACAGCTCCTACAATGAGCAGTACTTC.

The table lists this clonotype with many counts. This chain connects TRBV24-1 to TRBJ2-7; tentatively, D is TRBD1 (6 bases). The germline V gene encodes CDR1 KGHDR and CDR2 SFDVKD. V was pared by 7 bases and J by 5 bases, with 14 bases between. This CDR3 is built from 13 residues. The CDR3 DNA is TGTGCCACCAGACTTACAGGGTCCCACGAGCAGTACTTC. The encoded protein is CATRLTGSHEQYF.